This is a list of T cell receptor beta chains from one sample in a study of OX40 agonist ivuxolimab in advanced cancers. Data came from immunoSEQ multiplex PCR; TCRdb stores just in-frame clones and leaves some out. This table holds about 69,000 clones, about four fifths found once. The sequenced sample was CD4+ or CD8+ T cells sorted from blood, obtained in a trial of the OX40 agonist ivuxolimab. These receptors all stem from an adult with an advanced solid tumor such as melanoma, head and neck, liver or kidney cancer. CDR3s include the opening cysteine and the closing phenylalanine or tryptophan. The D gene is left open where the match is weak. Clone size appears in some rows only: once, few, many, or a class for an expanded clone.

clone size	V gene	D gene	J gene	CDR3 DNA	CDR3 protein
medium-sized	TRBV15	-	TRBJ1-1	TGTGCCACCAGCAGAGAGGGGAACACTGAAGCTTTCTTT	CATSREGNTEAFF
-	TRBV19	-	TRBJ1-5	TGTGCCAGTAGTGAGGGGCGCAAAATATATAGCAATCAGCCCCAGCATTTT	CASSEGRKIYSNQPQHF
-	TRBV19	TRBD1	TRBJ1-1	TGTGCCAGTAGGCCCTGGGACAGGGACACTGAAGCTTTCTTT	CASRPWDRDTEAFF
once	TRBV10-2	-	TRBJ2-1	TGCGCCACCGAGGGCGGGACTTACAATGAGCAGTTCTTC	CATEGGTYNEQFF
-	TRBV19	-	TRBJ2-1	TGTGCCAGTAGTAGAGGGACCTCCTACAATGAGCAGTTCTTC	CASSRGTSYNEQFF
-	TRBV19	TRBD1	TRBJ1-5	TGTGCCAGTAGTCAAGACAGGGAGGGCAATCAGCCCCAGCATTTT	CASSQDREGNQPQHF
medium-sized	TRBV9	-	TRBJ1-1	TGTGCCAGCAGCCCCTACACGAACACTGAAGCTTTCTTT	CASSPYTNTEAFF
-	TRBV19	-	TRBJ2-5	TGTGCCAGTAGTATTCAAGGGAATGGGGTACAAGAGACCCAGTACTTC	CASSIQGNGVQETQYF
-	TRBV11-2	TRBD1	TRBJ1-1	TGTGCCAGCAGCTTCGGGACAGTCTTTAACACTGAAGCTTTCTTT	CASSFGTVFNTEAFF
-	TRBV10-3	-	TRBJ2-5	TGTGCCATCAGTGCACTAGCAGGCGAGACCCAGTACTTC	CAISALAGETQYF
-	TRBV19	-	TRBJ2-3	TGTGCCAGTAGTATGGAGGGAGATACGCAGTATTTT	CASSMEGDTQYF
-	TRBV14	-	TRBJ2-1	TGTGCCAGCAGCCAAATAAATAATGAGCAGTTCTTC	CASSQINNEQFF
-	TRBV5-5	TRBD1	TRBJ2-3	TGTGCCAGCAGCTTACAGGGGGATACGCAGTATTTT	CASSLQGDTQYF
few	TRBV29-1	TRBD2	TRBJ2-1	TGCAGCGTTGAAGATCCTGGCCTAGCGGGAACTGAGCAGTTCTTC	CSVEDPGLAGTEQFF
-	TRBV2	-	TRBJ1-2	TGTGCCAGCACCGAGGGGAAATGGTATGGCTACACCTTC	CASTEGKWYGYTF
-	TRBV28	TRBD2	TRBJ2-5	TGTGCCAGCAGCCCCCCTGCTTGGGGGGGAGAGACCCAGTACTTC	CASSPPAWGGETQYF
few	TRBV11-2	TRBD1	TRBJ2-7	TGTGCCAGCAGGTCCGGGACAGGGGAAGGCGAGCAGTACTTC	CASRSGTGEGEQYF
-	TRBV6-1	-	TRBJ1-5	TGTGCCAGCAGTGAAGCGCTAGGAAGAGGGGTACGGAATCAGCCCCAGCATTTT	CASSEALGRGVRNQPQHF
many	TRBV4-1	TRBD1	TRBJ1-5	TGCGCCAGCAGCGACCGACAGGGCGGCAATCAGCCCCAGCATTTT	CASSDRQGGNQPQHF
-	TRBV10-1	-	TRBJ2-7	TGCGCCAGCAGTGAGGGGGCGAAAGGGACGGCCGAGCAGTACTTC	CASSEGAKGTAEQYF
-	TRBV4-2	-	TRBJ2-1	TGTGCCAGCAGCCTTTCCGGGGGCTACAATGAGCAGTTCTTC	CASSLSGGYNEQFF
-	TRBV25-1	-	TRBJ1-6	TGTGCCAGCGGGGGGGCAGGGGCATATAATTCACCCCTCCACTTT	CASGGAGAYNSPLHF
-	TRBV19	TRBD1	TRBJ2-4	TGTGCCAGTAGTCCCTCAAACAGGGGACGGGCCAAAAACATTCAGTACTTC	CASSPSNRGRAKNIQYF
-	TRBV6-1	-	TRBJ2-4	TGTGCCAGCAGTGACAACAGTGGGGGCAAAAACATTCAGTACTTC	CASSDNSGGKNIQYF
-	TRBV21-1	-	TRBJ2-2	TGTGCCAGCAGCAAGCCAGACAGGGAGGAGATCGGGGAGCTGTTTTTT	CASSKPDREEIGELFF
-	TRBV5-6	-	TRBJ1-6	TGTGCCAGCAGCTTGAGAGGGCCTAGTTCACCCCTCCACTTT	CASSLRGPSSPLHF
-	TRBV19	-	TRBJ2-1	TGTGCCAGTAGTATAGGGCAGTTATACAATGAGCAGTTCTTC	CASSIGQLYNEQFF
few	TRBV7-9	-	TRBJ1-6	TGTGCCAGCAGCTTAGCCAGGCACAATTCACCCCTCCACTTT	CASSLARHNSPLHF
-	TRBV19	-	TRBJ1-1	TGTGCCAGTAGTATAGGGGTTGAGAACACTGAAGCTTTCTTT	CASSIGVENTEAFF
-	TRBV21-1	-	TRBJ1-5	TGTGCCAGCAGCAAGAGCGTTCATCAGCCCCAGCATTTT	CASSKSVHQPQHF
-	TRBV30	TRBD1	TRBJ1-4	TGTGCCTGCCCTGGGACAGATAATGAAAAACTGTTTTTT	CACPGTDNEKLFF
-	TRBV5-1	-	TRBJ2-2	TGCGCCAGCAGCTTGGATCCGGGAACGAACACCGGGGAGCTGTTTTTT	CASSLDPGTNTGELFF
once	TRBV19	-	TRBJ1-5	TGTGCCAGTAGTACTGACAGAAATCAGCCCCAGCATTTT	CASSTDRNQPQHF
few	TRBV15	-	TRBJ2-7	TGTGCCACAGGCCCCGGGACGCACTCCTACGAGCAGTACTTC	CATGPGTHSYEQYF
few	TRBV7-2	-	TRBJ1-3	TGTGCCAGCAGCCAAACTTTCGGGACGGCCTCTGGAAACACCATATATTTT	CASSQTFGTASGNTIYF
once	TRBV2	-	TRBJ2-7	TGTGCCAGCAACGTAGTGGGCGAGCAGTACTTC	CASNVVGEQYF
-	TRBV7-9	-	TRBJ1-3	TGTGCCAGCAGCTTAGAAGGCAGTTCTGGAAACACCATATATTTT	CASSLEGSSGNTIYF
-	TRBV19	TRBD1	TRBJ1-1	TGTGCCGCTGGGGACAGGGTTAACACTGAAGCTTTCTTT	CAAGDRVNTEAFF
-	TRBV5-5	TRBD1	TRBJ2-2	TGTGCCAGCAGCTCAGGGACAGGGACGAACACCGGGGAGCTGTTTTTT	CASSSGTGTNTGELFF
-	TRBV2	-	TRBJ1-2	TGTGCCAGCGCTAGACAGGTCTATGGCTACACCTTC	CASARQVYGYTF
-	TRBV5-8	-	TRBJ1-5	TGTGCCAGCAGCTTGGAGCAGGGCTTCCGTAATCAGCCCCAGCATTTT	CASSLEQGFRNQPQHF
-	TRBV2	-	TRBJ2-6	TGTGCCAGCAAATTTAGTAGCTCTGGGGCCAACGTCCTGACTTTC	CASKFSSSGANVLTF
-	TRBV10-1	-	TRBJ1-1	TGCGCCAGATCCGAAAACCCGGGACCGCCGGCGTTT	CARSENPGPPAF
medium-sized	TRBV9	-	TRBJ2-2	TGTGCCAGCAGCGCCCGACTGTACGCCGCGAACACCGGGGAGCTGTTTTTT	CASSARLYAANTGELFF
-	TRBV6-6	TRBD1	TRBJ2-5	TGTGCCAGCACTCGTGCAGGGGGCATGGAGACCCAGTACTTC	CASTRAGGMETQYF
-	TRBV7-9	TRBD1	TRBJ2-7	TGTGCCAGCAGCGTATCCACCGGGACAGAAACTAGGAAATGGTACTTC	CASSVSTGTETRKWYF
-	TRBV11-2	TRBD1	TRBJ1-6	TGTGCCAGCAGCACCAGACAGGGGCAGAATTCACCCCTCCACTTT	CASSTRQGQNSPLHF